A selection of T cell receptor beta chains follows, all from one sample in a study of T cells in Graves' hyperthyroidism and ophthalmopathy. One entry per CDR3 protein results from TCRdb running MiXCR on the multiplex PCR reads. The sample lists a few hundred thousand distinct CDR3 sequences, approximately 19% occurring once. Specimen: blood. All receptors come from a man in his forties or fifties with Graves' ophthalmopathy. Each CDR3 is given with its conserved first and last residue. Fields, in order: J gene, clone size, V gene, D gene, CDR3 protein, CDR3 DNA. The D gene is left open where the match is weak. Size tells how often a clone was seen (once, few, many) or the class of an expanded clone, and some rows leave it out.

TRBJ2-7,many,TRBV11-2,TRBD1,CASSRGQNYEQYF,TGTGCCAGCAGCAGGGGACAGAATTACGAGCAGTACTTC
TRBJ2-1,.,TRBV5-4,.,CASSRVGSSYNEQFF,TGTGCCAGCAGTAGGGTGGGGAGCTCCTACAATGAGCAGTTCTTC
TRBJ2-1,many,TRBV5-6,.,CASSLVGSSYNEQFF,TGTGCCAGCAGCTTGGTAGGAAGCTCCTACAATGAGCAGTTCTTC
TRBJ2-3,.,TRBV6-1,TRBD2,CASGGGRGPDTQYF,TGTGCCAGCGGGGGCGGGAGGGGCCCAGATACGCAGTATTTT
TRBJ1-2,few,TRBV3-1,.,CASSQDPSRLNYGYTF,TGTGCCAGCAGCCAAGATCCCAGCAGACTTAACTATGGCTACACCTTC
TRBJ2-4,.,TRBV7-2,TRBD2,CASSLDSSGSGYF,TGTGCCAGCAGCTTGGACTCTAGCGGGAGTGGGTACTTC
TRBJ2-1,.,TRBV5-1,TRBD1,CASSLGTGVNNEQFF,TGCGCCAGCAGCCTCGGGACAGGGGTCAACAATGAGCAGTTCTTC
TRBJ2-2,many,TRBV6-1,TRBD1,CASLGQGNTGELFF,TGTGCCAGCTTGGGACAGGGGAACACCGGGGAGCTGTTTTTT
TRBJ1-5,many,TRBV28,TRBD1,CAGQSGGGGQPQHF,TGTGCCGGACAATCGGGAGGGGGCGGTCAGCCCCAGCATTTT
TRBJ2-1,few,TRBV20-1,TRBD2,CSARVSGRINEQFF,TGCAGTGCTAGAGTAAGCGGGAGGATCAATGAGCAGTTCTTC